This T cell receptor beta chain was sequenced for a study of T cells expressing NK-cell markers. Overall study: It was sorted CD3+CD56+NKG2C+, CD3+CD56+NKG2C- and CD3+CD56-NKG2C+ T cells that supplied the TCR beta repertoires. With respect to HCMV, seven of the eight sequenced donors were seropositive, and one was seronegative.

As for this clonotype: Its antigen is not known.

TCRdb re-called the 5' RACE reads; every CDR3 protein appears as one record, without DNA. This repertoire includes some 440,000 distinct CDR3 sequences. Study-wide findings and caveats: The CD3+CD56-NKG2C+ fraction was also led by these clonotypes in several donors.

Germline assignment: CDR1 SGDLS and CDR2 YYNGEE. The CDR3 has 16 amino acids. This clonotype originated in a woman aged 45 to 65 in good health. The sequenced sample was blood T cells: a sorted CD56 or NKG2C T cell subset, CD4+ or CD8+ T cells, or bulk PBMC T cells (not recorded which). The chain is built from TRBV9 and TRBJ2-1; TCRdb selects TRBD2, and the lack of DNA leaves this call unchecked. CDR3 sequence: CASSEGLATKNNEQFF.